This T cell receptor beta chain is from a study of control samples from healthy donors and cancer patients. Germline CDR1 SGDLS, CDR2 YYNGEE. V was clipped by 4 bases and J by 1 base; unmatched bases: 18. This CDR3 has 19 amino acids. Sequenced by immunoSEQ multiplex PCR; TCRdb stores in-frame clones only, minus some. This sample carries 170,000 or so clones, about 92% of them seen once, and the ten largest clones take more than 1.3%. This sequence joins TRBV9 and TRBJ2-7; 9 nucleotides agree with TRBD1. This clonotype originated in a young man in good health. The sample was blood. CDR3 region: CASSPTGTGTLLKSYEQYF. The CDR3 coding sequence is TGTGCCAGCAGCCCTACCGGGACAGGGACACTATTAAAGTCCTACGAGCAGTACTTC.